The sequence of this T cell receptor beta chain was determined in a study of shared clonotypes between healthy human individuals. The V and J ends lost 1 base and 6 bases respectively, with 6 bases between them. This CDR3 comprises 13 residues. Germline lookup yields CDR1 SGHTA and CDR2 FQGTGA. Method: immunoSEQ multiplex PCR; TCRdb's copy keeps in-frame clones and lacks some. The data contain 2 million to 2.5 million clones, roughly 95% of them singletons. The gene calls are TRBV7-3 and TRBJ2-2; the D is unclear. The sequence was obtained from a man younger than 35 in good health. Sequencing was done on a sample of naive CD4+ T cells sorted from blood. Subset described: CD45RA+ positively selected. CDR3 bases: TGTGCCAGCAGCTTAAATCCGTCCGGGGAGCTGTTTTTT. It translates to CASSLNPSGELFF.